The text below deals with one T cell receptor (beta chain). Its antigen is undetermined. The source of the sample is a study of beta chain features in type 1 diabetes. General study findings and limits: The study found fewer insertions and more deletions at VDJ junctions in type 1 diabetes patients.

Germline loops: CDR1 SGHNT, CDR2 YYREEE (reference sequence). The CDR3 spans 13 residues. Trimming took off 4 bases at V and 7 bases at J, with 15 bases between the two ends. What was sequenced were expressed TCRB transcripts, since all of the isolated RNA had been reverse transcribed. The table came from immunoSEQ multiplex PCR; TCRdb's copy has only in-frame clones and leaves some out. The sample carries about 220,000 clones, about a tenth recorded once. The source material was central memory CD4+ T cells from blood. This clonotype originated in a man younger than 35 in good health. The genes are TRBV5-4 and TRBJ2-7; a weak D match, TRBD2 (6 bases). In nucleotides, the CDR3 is TGTGCCAGCAGCACTAGCTCCCTAGGGGAGCAGTACTTC. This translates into CASSTSSLGEQYF. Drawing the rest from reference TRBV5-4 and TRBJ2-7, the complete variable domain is ETGVTQSPTHLIKTRGQQVTLRCSSQSGHNTVSWYQQALGQGPQFIFQYYREEENGRGNFPPRFSGLQFPNYSSELNVNALELDDSALYLCASSTSSLGEQYFGPGTRLTVT.